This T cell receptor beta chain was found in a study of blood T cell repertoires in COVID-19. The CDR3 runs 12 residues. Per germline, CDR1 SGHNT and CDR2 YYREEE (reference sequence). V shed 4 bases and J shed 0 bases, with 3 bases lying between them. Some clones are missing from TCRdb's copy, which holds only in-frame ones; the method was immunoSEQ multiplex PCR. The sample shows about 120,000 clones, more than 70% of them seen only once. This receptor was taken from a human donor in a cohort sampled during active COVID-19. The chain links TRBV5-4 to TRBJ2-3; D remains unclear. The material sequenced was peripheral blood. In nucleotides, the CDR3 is TGTGCCAGCAGCCAGAGCACAGATACGCAGTATTTT. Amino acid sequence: CASSQSTDTQYF.